The source of this TCR beta chain is a study of blood T cell repertoires in COVID-19. Overall study: The origin of the acute and convalescent COVID-19 samples was the United States, Italy and Spain. From T cells, B-cell-depleted T cells, or PBMCs came the material, which was cDNA or gDNA.

Original handling: The authors estimated nucleated cell counts from reference gene primer amplification. Only in-frame clones appear in the TCRdb table, and some are missing; sequencing was by immunoSEQ multiplex PCR. The V and J calls and the clone size are those of that table, but D and trimming were determined from the DNA. The repertoire holds under 300,000 clones, with about nine tenths as singletons. The germline V gene encodes CDR1 MNHEY and CDR2 SVGAGI. Trimming stripped 3 bases from V and 3 bases from J, with 8 bases between. The CDR3 consists of 13 residues. Sequencing used peripheral blood. This chain joins TRBV6-5 and TRBJ1-2, with D possibly matching TRBD1 (5 bases). The sequence was obtained from a man in his fifties or sixties with acute or convalescent COVID-19. The CDR3 reads CASSYAGDYGYTF. The CDR3, as DNA: TGTGCCAGCAGTTATGCGGGGGACTATGGCTACACCTTC.